Listed below are T cell receptor beta chains from one sample, sequenced in a study of cytomegalovirus exposure and HLA in healthy donors. The data were produced by immunoSEQ multiplex PCR, yet TCRdb's version contains in-frame clones alone and is incomplete. The profile shows some 150,000 clones, 78% of them singletons. The sample comprised PBMCs. These receptors were collected from a male donor in good health and CMV-seronegative. CDR3s include the opening cysteine and the closing phenylalanine or tryptophan. The D gene is left open where the match is weak. For some rows the clone size is stated as once, few or many, or as a class when expanded; others skip it.

size,J,D,V,CDR3,DNA
.,TRBJ1-2,.,TRBV14,CASSQEGGGYTF,TGTGCCAGCAGCCAGGAGGGCGGAGGCTACACCTTC
.,TRBJ2-7,.,TRBV2,CASSAWEQYF,TGTGCCAGCAGCGCGTGGGAGCAGTACTTC
once,TRBJ1-2,.,TRBV7-2,CASSAYVENYGYTF,TGTGCCAGCAGCGCCTATGTTGAGAACTATGGCTACACCTTC
.,TRBJ2-4,.,TRBV19,CASSISVAGATKNIQYF,TGTGCCAGTAGTATAAGCGTGGCAGGGGCAACCAAAAACATTCAGTACTTC
.,TRBJ1-1,.,TRBV7-2,CASSPRSENTEAFF,TGTGCCAGCAGCCCCCGATCAGAGAACACTGAAGCTTTCTTT
.,TRBJ2-5,TRBD2,TRBV5-1,CASSLEGGAVSREQYF,TGCGCCAGCAGCTTGGAGGGAGGGGCAGTTTCGCGAGAGCAGTACTTC
.,TRBJ2-3,.,TRBV5-6,CASSLEPALSTDTQYF,TGTGCCAGCAGCTTGGAACCAGCGTTGAGCACAGATACGCAGTATTTT
.,TRBJ1-3,.,TRBV6-5,CASLGVSGNTIYF,TGTGCCAGTTTAGGGGTCTCTGGAAACACCATATATTTT
medium-sized,TRBJ1-1,.,TRBV9,CASSRSYRLTNTEAFF,TGTGCCAGCAGCCGAAGCTACAGGCTAACAAACACTGAAGCTTTCTTT
.,TRBJ1-1,.,TRBV5-1,CASSLFSGIGTEAFF,TGCGCCAGCAGCTTGTTTTCAGGGATTGGCACTGAAGCTTTCTTT
.,TRBJ2-7,TRBD2,TRBV7-8,CASSLAGGSSYEQYF,TGTGCCAGCAGCCTAGCGGGGGGGAGCTCCTACGAGCAGTACTTC
.,TRBJ1-5,.,TRBV19,CASSITGASNQPQHF,TGTGCCAGTAGTATTACCGGAGCGAGCAATCAGCCCCAGCATTTT
.,TRBJ1-1,TRBD1,TRBV7-3,CASSLNRDRGNTEAFF,TGTGCCAGCAGCCTAAACCGGGACAGGGGGAACACTGAAGCTTTCTTT
.,TRBJ2-7,.,TRBV7-3,CASSLVGTGTYEQYF,TGTGCCAGCAGCTTAGTTGGCACCGGGACCTACGAGCAGTACTTC
few,TRBJ2-5,TRBD2,TRBV5-6,CASSLFPGLAAQETQYF,TGTGCCAGCAGCTTGTTCCCGGGACTAGCGGCACAAGAGACCCAGTACTTC
.,TRBJ1-5,TRBD1,TRBV5-1,CASSSGTGEDQPQHF,TGCGCCAGCAGCTCTGGGACAGGGGAGGATCAGCCCCAGCATTTT
.,TRBJ2-1,.,TRBV4-2,CASSQDWSSYNEQFF,TGTGCCAGCAGTCAGGACTGGAGCTCCTACAATGAGCAGTTCTTC
.,TRBJ2-7,.,TRBV7-8,CASSLSTAWEQYF,TGTGCCAGCAGCTTATCAACTGCCTGGGAGCAGTACTTC
.,TRBJ2-5,.,TRBV6-6,CASSYDTGYQETQYF,TGTGCCAGCAGTTACGACACAGGGTACCAAGAGACCCAGTACTTC
.,TRBJ2-3,TRBD1,TRBV5-1,CASSPGGAGDTQYF,TGCGCCAGCAGTCCAGGGGGCGCGGGAGATACGCAGTATTTT
.,TRBJ2-5,TRBD2,TRBV9,CASSPTSGGAGFETQYF,TGTGCCAGCAGCCCGACTAGCGGGGGGGCAGGTTTTGAGACCCAGTACTTC
.,TRBJ2-7,.,TRBV5-8,CASSLVGGEQYF,TGTGCCAGCAGCTTGGTCGGGGGAGAGCAGTACTTC
few,TRBJ2-1,TRBD1,TRBV7-9,CASSLGDRGQFF,TGTGCCAGCAGCTTAGGGGACAGGGGGCAGTTCTTC
.,TRBJ2-3,.,TRBV12-5,CASGSFEVTTDTQYF,TGTGCTAGTGGTTCCTTTGAGGTAACTACAGATACGCAGTATTTT
.,TRBJ1-5,TRBD1,TRBV19,CASSDRGIYQPQHF,TGTGCCAGTTCGGACAGGGGAATTTATCAGCCCCAGCATTTT
.,TRBJ1-6,TRBD1,TRBV19,CASSILGTGGRNSPLHF,TGTGCCAGTAGTATCCTCGGGACAGGGGGCCGGAATTCACCCCTCCACTTT
.,TRBJ1-2,TRBD1,TRBV5-6,CASSSGQGNYGYTF,TGTGCCAGCAGTTCCGGACAGGGAAACTATGGCTACACCTTC
.,TRBJ2-1,.,TRBV9,CASSVGSGPYNEQFF,TGTGCCAGCAGCGTAGGAAGCGGCCCATACAATGAGCAGTTCTTC
.,TRBJ1-4,TRBD1,TRBV19,CASSIGQGDEKLFF,TGTGCCAGTAGTATCGGACAGGGAGATGAAAAACTGTTTTTT
.,TRBJ1-3,TRBD1,TRBV9,CASSTHKTGLVDTIYF,TGTGCCAGCAGCACACATAAGACAGGGCTCGTGGACACCATATATTTT
.,TRBJ1-3,.,TRBV19,CASSIYESGNTIYF,TGTGCCAGTAGTATCTACGAGTCCGGAAACACCATATATTTT
.,TRBJ2-1,TRBD2,TRBV27,CASSSEITSGGSNEQFF,TGTGCCAGCAGTTCGGAAATCACTAGCGGGGGATCCAATGAGCAGTTCTTC
.,TRBJ2-7,.,TRBV11-1,CASSLWGDEQYF,TGTGCCAGCAGCTTATGGGGGGACGAGCAGTACTTC
few,TRBJ1-2,TRBD1,TRBV6-5,CASSLTGLYGYTF,TGTGCCAGCAGCCTGACAGGGCTCTATGGCTACACCTTC
.,TRBJ2-3,.,TRBV7-7,CASSLAEADTQYF,TGTGCTAGCAGCTTAGCTGAGGCAGATACGCAGTATTTT
.,TRBJ2-3,TRBD1,TRBV2,CASSADRGATDTQYF,TGTGCCAGCAGTGCGGACAGGGGCGCCACAGATACGCAGTATTTT
few,TRBJ1-2,.,TRBV4-1,CASSQAGRGLYGYTF,TGCGCCAGCAGCCAAGCGGGCAGGGGCCTCTATGGCTACACCTTC
.,TRBJ2-3,TRBD2,TRBV9,CASSVGLAVTDTQYF,TGTGCCAGCAGCGTAGGGCTAGCGGTCACAGATACGCAGTATTTT
.,TRBJ1-4,TRBD1,TRBV27,CASSLRTGFEKLFF,TGTGCCAGCAGTTTAAGGACAGGGTTTGAAAAACTGTTTTTT
many,TRBJ2-7,TRBD2,TRBV6-5,CASSSSGVSYEQYF,TGTGCCAGCAGCTCTAGCGGGGTCTCCTACGAGCAGTACTTC
.,TRBJ2-7,TRBD2,TRBV15,CATSRDRGRADEQYF,TGTGCCACCAGCAGAGATCGCGGGAGGGCCGACGAGCAGTACTTC
few,TRBJ2-5,TRBD2,TRBV19,CATRAGGPEETQYF,TGTGCCACGAGGGCGGGAGGGCCGGAAGAGACCCAGTACTTC
.,TRBJ2-6,TRBD1,TRBV28,CASSLGQGALGANVLTF,TGTGCCAGCAGTTTGGGCCAGGGGGCGTTAGGGGCCAACGTCCTGACTTTC
.,TRBJ1-1,TRBD1,TRBV5-1,CASSWTGITEAFF,TGCGCCAGCAGCTGGACAGGGATCACTGAAGCTTTCTTT
few,TRBJ2-7,TRBD2,TRBV4-3,CASSHARTSGGLYEQYF,TGCGCCAGCAGCCACGCTCGGACTAGCGGGGGACTCTACGAGCAGTACTTC
.,TRBJ2-2,TRBD2,TRBV7-6,CASSLRASGGTGELFF,TGTGCCAGCAGCTTGCGGGCTAGCGGGGGCACCGGGGAGCTGTTTTTT
few,TRBJ2-7,.,TRBV5-6,CASSDYSYEQYF,TGTGCCAGCAGCGACTACAGTTACGAGCAGTACTTC
.,TRBJ1-3,TRBD1,TRBV19,CASSTQGAGNTIYF,TGTGCCAGTAGTACACAGGGGGCAGGAAACACCATATATTTT
.,TRBJ2-3,TRBD2,TRBV28,CASSLSGSRTDTQYF,TGTGCCAGCAGCCTTAGCGGGAGTCGCACAGATACGCAGTATTTT
.,TRBJ2-6,.,TRBV7-9,CASSLVSRTGANVLTF,TGTGCCAGCAGCTTAGTATCCAGAACGGGGGCCAACGTCCTGACTTTC
few,TRBJ1-1,.,TRBV28,CASSSTENTEAFF,TGTGCCAGCAGTTCGACAGAGAACACTGAAGCTTTCTTT
.,TRBJ1-1,.,TRBV7-9,CASSLGQNTEAFF,TGTGCCAGCAGCTTGGGACAGAACACTGAAGCTTTCTTT
few,TRBJ2-7,TRBD2,TRBV6-1,CASSEPEGLANEQYF,TGTGCCAGCAGTGAGCCAGAGGGACTAGCCAACGAGCAGTACTTC
.,TRBJ2-2,.,TRBV9,CASSSEANTGELFF,TGTGCCAGCAGCTCAGAGGCGAACACCGGGGAGCTGTTTTTT
.,TRBJ2-1,.,TRBV2,CASRSNEQFF,TGTGCCAGCAGGAGCAATGAGCAGTTCTTC
.,TRBJ1-6,TRBD1,TRBV6-5,CASSSGQGNNSPLHF,TGTGCCAGCAGTTCCGGACAGGGCAATAATTCACCCCTCCACTTT
.,TRBJ2-5,.,TRBV5-1,CASSLWRGQQETQYF,TGCGCCAGCAGCCTCTGGAGGGGCCAACAAGAGACCCAGTACTTC
.,TRBJ2-7,TRBD2,TRBV7-6,CASSQRTSGGSYEQYF,TGTGCCAGCAGCCAAAGGACTAGCGGGGGATCCTACGAGCAGTACTTC
.,TRBJ2-7,TRBD1,TRBV7-8,CASSSGQGAREQYF,TGTGCCAGCAGCTCGGGACAGGGGGCGCGAGAGCAGTACTTC
.,TRBJ2-1,TRBD2,TRBV4-2,CASKERGQYNEQFF,TGTGCCAGCAAAGAGCGGGGGCAATACAATGAGCAGTTCTTC